These 22 T cell receptor beta chains came from one sample sequenced in a study of cytomegalovirus exposure and HLA in healthy donors. TCRdb's copy holds only in-frame clones and misses some; the assay was immunoSEQ multiplex PCR. The sample carries about 130,000 clones, more than 80% recorded once. Source material: PBMCs. Receptor source: a woman in her twenties or thirties in good health and CMV-seropositive.

The J gene is TRBJ2-7, the V gene TRBV14; the D gene is possibly TRBD2 (7 bases). The CDR3 consists of 16 residues. V lost 4 bases and J lost 0, with 16 bases in between. In germline, CDR1 is SGHDN, CDR2 FVKESK. The CDR3 sequence: CASSPGGRVYSYEQYF. The CDR3 DNA reads as TGTGCCAGCAGCCCGGGGGGCCGGGTGTACTCCTACGAGCAGTACTTC.

This chain links TRBV6-6 with TRBJ1-1; D gene ambiguous. CDR3 length: 14 amino acids. The germline CDR1 and CDR2 sequences are MNHNY and SVGAGI (reference sequence). Deletions cut 0 bases from V and 0 bases from J, with 5 bases between. CDR3 residues: CASSYSQMNTEAFF. DNA of the CDR3: TGTGCCAGCAGTTACTCGCAGATGAACACTGAAGCTTTCTTT.

The J gene is TRBJ2-3, the V gene TRBV7-2; the D gene is possibly TRBD2 (6 bases). Germline V gives CDR1 SGHTA, CDR2 FQGNSA. CDR3 length: 18 amino acids. V was clipped by 5 bases and J by 6 bases, with 27 bases between them. The CDR3, as DNA: TGTGCCAGCAGCCGAACTCCGAGGCGGGAAGGAGGGAGGGATACGCAGTATTTT. Translation: CASSRTPRREGGRDTQYF.

About this clone: This specimen includes other DNA sequences encoding the same CDR3. The rearrangement joins TRBV7-2 to TRBJ1-2; 9 nucleotides agree with TRBD1. The CDR3 length is 14 residues. Germline V gene sequence: CDR1 SGHTA, CDR2 FQGNSA. V dropped 0 bases and J dropped 8; count of bases not matched to a gene: 4. Written as DNA, the CDR3 is TGTGCCAGCAGCTTAGCGGGACAGGGCTCCGGCTACACCTTC. The encoded protein is CASSLAGQGSGYTF.

The chain carries TRBV7-8 and TRBJ2-5; 9 bases map to TRBD2. This CDR3 has 16 residues. In germline, CDR1 is SGHVS, CDR2 FQNEAQ. V shed 3 bases and J 1 base; nucleotides not matched to a gene: 6. The CDR3 loop reads CASSFEAGGIQETQYF. CDR3 in DNA: TGTGCCAGCAGCTTCGAAGCGGGGGGAATCCAAGAGACCCAGTACTTC.

J is TRBJ1-3 and V is TRBV2; maybe TRBD1 (6 bases). Trimming shortened V by 2 bases and J by 2 bases, and 10 bases separated the two germline ends. CDR1 and CDR2 (germline): SNHLY, FYNNEI. The CDR3 sequence is 15 residues long. The CDR3 sequence is CASSELAGAGNTIYF. The CDR3 coding sequence is TGTGCCAGCAGTGAACTGGCAGGGGCTGGAAACACCATATATTTT. Full variable domain (rest looked up from reference TRBV2 and TRBJ1-3): EPEVTQTPSHQVTQMGQEVILRCVPISNHLYFYWYRQILGQKVEFLVSFYNNEISEKSEIFDDQFSVERPDGSNFTLKIRSTKLEDSAMYFCASSELAGAGNTIYFGEGSWLTVV.

This chain uses TRBV6-5 with TRBJ2-2; D not certain. The CDR3 has 15 amino acids. The germline V gene has CDR1 MNHEY and CDR2 SVGAGI. The germline V and J ends were trimmed by 3 bases and 5 bases, with 13 bases remaining between them. CDR3 DNA sequence: TGTGCCAGCAGTTATTCCGCGTCCGGGACCGGGGAGCTGTTTTTT. This translates into CASSYSASGTGELFF.

The V gene is TRBV2, the J gene TRBJ2-6; 7 bases fit TRBD1. In germline, CDR1 is SNHLY, CDR2 FYNNEI. V lost 6 bases, J lost 4 bases, and 6 bases stayed unmatched. The CDR3 extends over 15 amino acids. The CDR3 spells CASRPTGSGANVLTF. CDR3 sequence (DNA): TGTGCCAGCAGACCGACAGGGTCCGGGGCCAACGTCCTGACTTTC.

The chain is built from TRBV27 and TRBJ1-5; D call uncertain. This CDR3 is built from 15 residues. V dropped 2 bases and J dropped 0 bases, with 8 bases sitting between them. The germline V gene has CDR1 MNHEY and CDR2 SMNVEV (reference sequence). CDR3 sequence: CASSLVRDSNQPQHF. In DNA form, the CDR3 reads TGTGCCAGCAGTTTAGTTCGGGATAGCAATCAGCCCCAGCATTTT.

The chain combines TRBV14 with TRBJ2-7; D is possibly TRBD2 (5 bases). The V and J ends lost 0 bases and 6 bases respectively, with 15 bases between them. The CDR3 loop spans 15 amino acids. CDR1 and CDR2 from the germline V gene are SGHDN and FVKESK. DNA for the CDR3: TGTGCCAGCAGCCAAGAGGTAGCGATTTGGGTCGAGCAGTACTTC. This codes for CASSQEVAIWVEQYF.

The table lists this clone with a few counts. J is TRBJ2-7 and V is TRBV7-9, with 7 bases lining up with TRBD2. Trimming took 5 bases from V and 6 from J; bases not matched to a gene: 4. Looked up from germline, CDR1 is SEHNR and CDR2 is FQNEAQ (reference sequence). There are 12 residues in the CDR3. Written as DNA, the CDR3 is TGTGCCAGCAGCCACGGGGGGTTCGAGCAGTACTTC. Its translation: CASSHGGFEQYF.

The gene calls are TRBV6-4 and TRBJ1-2, with 8 bases that match TRBD1. Germline V lookup: CDR1 MRHNA, CDR2 SNTAGT. The CDR3 contains 14 residues. The V and J ends lost 0 bases and 6 bases, in that order; junction bases with no gene match: 3. In DNA, the CDR3 is TGTGCCAGCAGTGACTCAGAGACAGGGGATGGCTACACCTTC. Amino acid sequence: CASSDSETGDGYTF.

This clone is a singleton in its sample. V is TRBV10-2 and J is TRBJ2-7; a weak D match, TRBD2 (7 bases). Trimming removed 2 bases from V and 0 bases from J, with 11 bases in between. There are 15 residues in the CDR3. Germline V gives CDR1 WSHSY, CDR2 SAAADI. The CDR3 sequence is CASSEGGGSSYEQYF. In DNA form, the CDR3 reads TGCGCCAGCAGTGAGGGGGGCGGGAGCTCCTACGAGCAGTACTTC.

This chain uses TRBV5-1 with TRBJ2-1; D perhaps matches TRBD2 (6 bases). This CDR3 is built from 15 residues. V shed 7 bases and J shed 0 bases, with 14 bases lying between them. Germline lookup yields CDR1 SGHRS and CDR2 YFSETQ. CDR3 sequence (DNA): TGCGCCAGCTTCGCCGCGGGAAGCTCCTACAATGAGCAGTTCTTC. Its translation is CASFAAGSSYNEQFF.

V is TRBV28 and J is TRBJ1-1; D possibly corresponds to TRBD1 (5 bases). The CDR3 extends over 15 amino acids. Trimming cost V 6 bases and J 0 bases, with 14 bases left between them. Per germline, CDR1 MDHEN and CDR2 SYDVKM. The CDR3 sequence: CASSGQGRLNTEAFF. The CDR3 DNA is TGTGCCAGCAGCGGGCAGGGAAGGTTGAACACTGAAGCTTTCTTT.

V gene TRBV4-2 combines with J gene TRBJ1-2, with 8 bases lining up with TRBD1. This CDR3 region has 14 residues. Trimming at V came to 1 base and at J to 8 bases, leaving 6 bases not matched to a gene. The germline V gene encodes CDR1 LGHNA and CDR2 YNFKEQ. CDR3 DNA: TGTGCCAGCAGCCAAGTAGGCAGGGGGCAAGGCTACACCTTC. This sequence encodes CASSQVGRGQGYTF.

The V call is TRBV4-1, the J call TRBJ1-5, with D possibly being TRBD1 (6 bases). CDR3 length equals 19 residues. V lost 0 bases and J lost 5, with 23 bases in between. CDR1 MGHRA and CDR2 YSYEKL come from the germline V gene. The CDR3 spells CASSQDDRYIGGPDQPQHF. Written as DNA, the CDR3 is TGCGCCAGCAGCCAAGATGACAGGTACATTGGCGGTCCGGATCAGCCCCAGCATTTT.

The chain is built from TRBV29-1 and TRBJ2-7; TRBD2 matches at 11 bases. From germline, CDR1 is SQVTM and CDR2 ANQGSEA. Losses at the gene ends were 4 bases for V and 2 bases for J; bases not matched to a gene: 10. The CDR3 sequence is 16 residues long. DNA of the CDR3: TGCAGCGTTGCCCCGGGTAGCGGGAGGGCCCCCTACGAGCAGTACTTC. Its translation: CSVAPGSGRAPYEQYF.

The chain links TRBV5-1 to TRBJ2-3; 10 nucleotides match TRBD1. V shed 4 bases, J shed 2 bases, and the junction held 4 bases outside the gene matches. Germline CDR1 reads SGHRS; CDR2 reads YFSETQ. The CDR3 consists of 15 residues. CDR3 loop: CASSDGTGVTDTQYF. The CDR3 DNA sequence: TGCGCCAGCAGCGACGGGACAGGGGTCACAGATACGCAGTATTTT.

This rearrangement joins TRBV5-1 to TRBJ2-5, with 10 positions matching TRBD2. The V gene's germline CDR1 is SGHRS and CDR2 YFSETQ. V dropped 4 bases and J dropped 2; count of bases not matched to a gene: 5. The CDR3 is made up of 15 amino acids. In DNA, the CDR3 is TGCGCCAGCAGCCTCTGGACTAGCGGACAAGAGACCCAGTACTTC. Residues: CASSLWTSGQETQYF.

This sequence joins TRBV2 and TRBJ2-3, with TRBD2 as a possible D gene (5 bases). V was clipped by 5 bases and J by 2 bases, with 14 bases between them. Germline CDR1 is SNHLY and CDR2 is FYNNEI. This CDR3 spans 15 amino acids. The CDR3 region is CASSSRRYPTDTQYF. The CDR3 nucleotides are TGTGCCAGCAGTTCTAGGAGGTACCCCACAGATACGCAGTATTTT.

This chain links TRBV2 with TRBJ1-2, with TRBD1 identical over 9 bases. In germline, CDR1 is SNHLY, CDR2 FYNNEI. J was trimmed by 4 bases and V by 7 bases; bases with no gene match: 7. The CDR3 totals 14 residues. DNA of the CDR3: TGTGCCAGCAAAGGACAGGGGAAGACCTATGGCTACACCTTC. Translation: CASKGQGKTYGYTF.